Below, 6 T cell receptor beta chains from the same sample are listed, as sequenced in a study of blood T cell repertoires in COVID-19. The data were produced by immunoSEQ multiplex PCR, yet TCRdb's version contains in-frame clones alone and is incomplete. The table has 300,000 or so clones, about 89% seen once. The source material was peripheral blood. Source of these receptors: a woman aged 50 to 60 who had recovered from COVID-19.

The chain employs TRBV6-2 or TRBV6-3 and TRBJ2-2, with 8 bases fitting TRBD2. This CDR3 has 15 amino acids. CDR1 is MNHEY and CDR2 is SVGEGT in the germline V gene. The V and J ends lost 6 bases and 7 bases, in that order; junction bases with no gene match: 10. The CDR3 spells CASSSPRGAGGELFF. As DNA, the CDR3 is TGTGCCAGCAGCTCACCGCGGGGGGCCGGCGGGGAGCTGTTTTTT.

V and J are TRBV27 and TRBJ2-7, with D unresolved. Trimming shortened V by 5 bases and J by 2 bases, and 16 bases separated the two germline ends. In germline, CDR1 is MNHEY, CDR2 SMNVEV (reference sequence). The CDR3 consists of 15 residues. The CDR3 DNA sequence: TGTGCCAGCAGTCCCCCCGGGTGGCAGACCTACGAGCAGTACTTC. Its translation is CASSPPGWQTYEQYF.

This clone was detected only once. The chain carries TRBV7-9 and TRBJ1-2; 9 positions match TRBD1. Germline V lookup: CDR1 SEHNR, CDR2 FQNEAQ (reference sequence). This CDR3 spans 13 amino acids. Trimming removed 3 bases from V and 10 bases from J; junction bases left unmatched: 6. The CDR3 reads CASSFGTGSLYTF. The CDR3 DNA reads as TGTGCCAGCAGCTTCGGGACAGGGAGCCTCTACACCTTC.

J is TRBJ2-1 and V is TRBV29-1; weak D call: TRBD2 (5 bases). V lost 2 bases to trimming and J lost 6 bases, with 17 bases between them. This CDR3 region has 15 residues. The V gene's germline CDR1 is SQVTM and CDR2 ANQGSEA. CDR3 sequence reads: CSVERSSRESNEQFF. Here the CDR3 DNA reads TGCAGCGTTGAACGTAGTTCTAGGGAGAGCAATGAGCAGTTCTTC.

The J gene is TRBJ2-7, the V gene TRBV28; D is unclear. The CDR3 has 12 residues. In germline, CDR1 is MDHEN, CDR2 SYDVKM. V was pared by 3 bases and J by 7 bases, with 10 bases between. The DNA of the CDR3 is TGTGCCAGCAGTTTTCTCGTCCGGGAGCAGTACTTC. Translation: CASSFLVREQYF.

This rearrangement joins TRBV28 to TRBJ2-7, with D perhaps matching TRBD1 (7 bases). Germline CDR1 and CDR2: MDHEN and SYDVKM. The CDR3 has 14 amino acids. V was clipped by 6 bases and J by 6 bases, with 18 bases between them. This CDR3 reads CASRLGQEGGEQYF. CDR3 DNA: TGTGCCAGCAGACTCGGACAGGAGGGAGGCGAGCAGTACTTC.